Listed below are T cell receptor beta chains from one sample, sequenced in a study of OX40 agonist ivuxolimab in advanced cancers. Using immunoSEQ multiplex PCR, the repertoire was profiled, and TCRdb retains in-frame clones only, with some absent. The table has tens of thousands of clones, about nine tenths seen once. The sequences come from CD4+ or CD8+ T cells sorted from blood, collected in a trial of the OX40 agonist ivuxolimab. All receptors derive from an adult with an advanced solid tumor such as melanoma, head and neck, liver or kidney cancer. The CDR3 runs from the conserved cysteine through the conserved F or W. D genes are given only for firm matches. Some rows have no size entry. The others give once, few or many, or a class for an expanded clone.

>-|TRBJ1-2|-|TRBV2
TGTGCCAGCAGTGAGCGGGGTGGCTATGGCTACACCTTC
CASSERGGYGYTF
>TRBD1|TRBJ2-4|-|TRBV2
TGTGCCAGCAACTCCGGGACAGGTGTAGGCATTCAGTACTTC
CASNSGTGVGIQYF
>TRBD1|TRBJ1-4|-|TRBV27
TGTGCCAGCAGCGGCCTACAGGGGAGGCCTAATGAAAAACTGTTTTTT
CASSGLQGRPNEKLFF
>-|TRBJ2-3|-|TRBV5-6
TGTGCCAGCAGCTTGGAGGCGGGAAGCACAGATACGCAGTATTTT
CASSLEAGSTDTQYF
>-|TRBJ1-3|-|TRBV5-1
TGCGCCAGCAGCTTGGAGGCCTCTGGAAACACCATATATTTT
CASSLEASGNTIYF
>-|TRBJ1-4|-|TRBV29-1
TGCAGCGTCCCTGACGGTGCAACTAATGAAAAACTGTTTTTT
CSVPDGATNEKLFF
>TRBD2|TRBJ2-3|-|TRBV11-3
TGTGCCAGCAGCTCTCGGACTAGCGGACCCACAGATACGCAGTATTTT
CASSSRTSGPTDTQYF
>-|TRBJ2-1|-|TRBV15
TGTGCCACCAGCAGAGCGGCGAGCTCCTACAATGAGCAGTTCTTC
CATSRAASSYNEQFF
>-|TRBJ2-3|-|TRBV29-1
TGCAGCACTGGCAATAAGGATACGCAGTATTTT
CSTGNKDTQYF
>-|TRBJ2-3|-|TRBV10-3
TGTGCCACCTCGACTTATAGCACAGATACGCAGTATTTT
CATSTYSTDTQYF
>-|TRBJ1-6|-|TRBV9
TGTGCCAGCAGCGTGGGGGGCGTGGACTCACCCCTCCACTTT
CASSVGGVDSPLHF
>-|TRBJ1-5|-|TRBV7-2
TGTGCCAGCAGCTTAGTAGTAGGTGTCAATCAGCCCCAGCATTTT
CASSLVVGVNQPQHF
>-|TRBJ1-6|-|TRBV5-6
TGTGCCAGCAGCTACCCGACGGATAATTCACCCCTCCACTTT
CASSYPTDNSPLHF
>TRBD2|TRBJ2-2|-|TRBV10-3
TGTGCCATCCTTAGCGGGAGGGATTTCGGGGAGCTGTTTTTT
CAILSGRDFGELFF
>-|TRBJ1-4|-|TRBV15
TGTGCCACCAGCAGAGATTTAAGTAGGGGGTCGCTGGAGGAAAAACTGTTTTTT
CATSRDLSRGSLEEKLFF
>-|TRBJ1-6|-|TRBV28
TGTGCCAGCAGTGAGGGGGATTCACCCCTCCACTTT
CASSEGDSPLHF
>-|TRBJ2-3|-|TRBV28
TGTGCCATCCTATCCACTAGCACAGATACGCAGTATTTT
CAILSTSTDTQYF
>TRBD2|TRBJ2-2|-|TRBV28
TGTGCCGGTACTAGCGGGGACTCGAACACCGGGGAGCTGTTTTTT
CAGTSGDSNTGELFF
>TRBD2|TRBJ2-2|-|TRBV7-3
TGTGCCAGCAGCTTAAGGTCCGCGGGAGTGAACACCGGGGAGCTGTTTTTT
CASSLRSAGVNTGELFF
>TRBD2|TRBJ2-2|-|TRBV6-6
TGTGCCAGCAACGGGAGGGGGACCGGGGAGCTGTTTTTT
CASNGRGTGELFF
>-|TRBJ2-3|-|TRBV5-1
TGCGCCAGCAGCTTGGACAGGGCTGATACGCAGTATTTT
CASSLDRADTQYF
>-|TRBJ1-1|-|TRBV27
TGTGCCAGCAGTTTAGCGGGGATGAACACTGAAGCTTTCTTT
CASSLAGMNTEAFF
>TRBD2|TRBJ2-5|-|TRBV27
TGTGCCAGCAGTTTATTAGGCGGGAGATGGGAGACCCAGTACTTC
CASSLLGGRWETQYF
>TRBD1|TRBJ1-4|-|TRBV10-3
TGTGCCACCAAAGACAGGGCCACTAATGAAAAACTGTTTTTT
CATKDRATNEKLFF
>TRBD2|TRBJ2-3|-|TRBV19
TGTGCCAGTAGTCCACTAGCGGGAGGGCCCACAGATACGCAGTATTTT
CASSPLAGGPTDTQYF
>-|TRBJ2-5|-|TRBV1
TGCACCAGCAGCCAAGATCTGCGCCCAGAGACCCAGTACTTC
CTSSQDLRPETQYF
>-|TRBJ1-1|-|TRBV28
TGTGCCAGCCACGGGACGCGGATAGCTTTCTTT
CASHGTRIAFF
>TRBD1|TRBJ1-4|-|TRBV6-1
TGTGCCAGCAGTGAACAAGGACAGGGGTTTGAAAAACTGTTTTTT
CASSEQGQGFEKLFF
>TRBD1|TRBJ1-2|-|TRBV6-5
TGTGCCAGCAGGCGGACAGGGTATGGCTACACCTTC
CASRRTGYGYTF
>TRBD1|TRBJ2-5|once|TRBV18
TGTGCCAGCTCACGAGGACAGGGGGCGAAGGGAGAGACCCAGTACTTC
CASSRGQGAKGETQYF
>-|TRBJ1-1|once|TRBV6-1
TGTGCCAGCCGCGACAGCTCCTGGGGAGCTTTCTTT
CASRDSSWGAFF
>TRBD2|TRBJ2-7|-|TRBV7-8
TGTGCCAGCAGCTTACCGCGGACTAGCGGTACCTACGAGCAGTACTTC
CASSLPRTSGTYEQYF
>-|TRBJ2-7|-|TRBV5-5
TGTGCCAGCAGCTTGGTGGAGGGAACTGTCCACGAGCAGTACTTC
CASSLVEGTVHEQYF
>TRBD2|TRBJ2-3|-|TRBV4-2
TGTGCCAGCAGCCAAGAGCTAGCGGGAGGCGGGACAGATACGCAGTATTTT
CASSQELAGGGTDTQYF
>-|TRBJ2-3|-|TRBV2
TGTGCCAGCACGGAAACTAGCACAGATACGCAGTATTTT
CASTETSTDTQYF
>TRBD1|TRBJ1-1|-|TRBV6-1
TGTGCCAGCAGTGAATTGCGACAGGGGAACACTGAAGCTTTCTTT
CASSELRQGNTEAFF
>-|TRBJ2-5|-|TRBV7-7
TGTGCTAGCAGCTTAGGAGGGACAGATCAAGAGACCCAGTACTTC
CASSLGGTDQETQYF
>-|TRBJ2-3|-|TRBV6-1
TGTGCCAGCAGTGAAGCAGCCCGCCTTAGCACAGATACGCAGTATTTT
CASSEAARLSTDTQYF
>TRBD1|TRBJ2-4|-|TRBV5-1
TGCGCCAGCAGCTACGGGACAGGGCTCAACATTCAGTACTTC
CASSYGTGLNIQYF
>-|TRBJ1-3|-|TRBV7-9
TGTGCCAGCAGCTTAGATTCAGGGATGCCTGGAAACACCATATATTTT
CASSLDSGMPGNTIYF